This T cell receptor beta chain was obtained from a study of blood T cell repertoires in COVID-19. In its sample, this clone was seen once. The germline V gene encodes CDR1 ENHRY and CDR2 SYGVKD. This CDR3 is 15 amino acids long. Germline trimming cut 4 bases from V and 5 bases from J; bases unmatched to any gene: 4. Sequencing was performed with immunoSEQ multiplex PCR; in TCRdb, only in-frame clones are kept and a portion is missing. Of some 60,000 clones listed, about 86% are singletons. The source of this sequence is a man in his sixties with acute or convalescent COVID-19. The sequenced sample consisted of peripheral blood. The chain recombines TRBV10-3 with TRBJ2-1, with 11 bases aligning to TRBD1. As DNA, the CDR3 is TGTGCCATCAGTGGGCCGGGACAGGGGGACAATGAGCAGTTCTTC. Translation: CAISGPGQGDNEQFF.